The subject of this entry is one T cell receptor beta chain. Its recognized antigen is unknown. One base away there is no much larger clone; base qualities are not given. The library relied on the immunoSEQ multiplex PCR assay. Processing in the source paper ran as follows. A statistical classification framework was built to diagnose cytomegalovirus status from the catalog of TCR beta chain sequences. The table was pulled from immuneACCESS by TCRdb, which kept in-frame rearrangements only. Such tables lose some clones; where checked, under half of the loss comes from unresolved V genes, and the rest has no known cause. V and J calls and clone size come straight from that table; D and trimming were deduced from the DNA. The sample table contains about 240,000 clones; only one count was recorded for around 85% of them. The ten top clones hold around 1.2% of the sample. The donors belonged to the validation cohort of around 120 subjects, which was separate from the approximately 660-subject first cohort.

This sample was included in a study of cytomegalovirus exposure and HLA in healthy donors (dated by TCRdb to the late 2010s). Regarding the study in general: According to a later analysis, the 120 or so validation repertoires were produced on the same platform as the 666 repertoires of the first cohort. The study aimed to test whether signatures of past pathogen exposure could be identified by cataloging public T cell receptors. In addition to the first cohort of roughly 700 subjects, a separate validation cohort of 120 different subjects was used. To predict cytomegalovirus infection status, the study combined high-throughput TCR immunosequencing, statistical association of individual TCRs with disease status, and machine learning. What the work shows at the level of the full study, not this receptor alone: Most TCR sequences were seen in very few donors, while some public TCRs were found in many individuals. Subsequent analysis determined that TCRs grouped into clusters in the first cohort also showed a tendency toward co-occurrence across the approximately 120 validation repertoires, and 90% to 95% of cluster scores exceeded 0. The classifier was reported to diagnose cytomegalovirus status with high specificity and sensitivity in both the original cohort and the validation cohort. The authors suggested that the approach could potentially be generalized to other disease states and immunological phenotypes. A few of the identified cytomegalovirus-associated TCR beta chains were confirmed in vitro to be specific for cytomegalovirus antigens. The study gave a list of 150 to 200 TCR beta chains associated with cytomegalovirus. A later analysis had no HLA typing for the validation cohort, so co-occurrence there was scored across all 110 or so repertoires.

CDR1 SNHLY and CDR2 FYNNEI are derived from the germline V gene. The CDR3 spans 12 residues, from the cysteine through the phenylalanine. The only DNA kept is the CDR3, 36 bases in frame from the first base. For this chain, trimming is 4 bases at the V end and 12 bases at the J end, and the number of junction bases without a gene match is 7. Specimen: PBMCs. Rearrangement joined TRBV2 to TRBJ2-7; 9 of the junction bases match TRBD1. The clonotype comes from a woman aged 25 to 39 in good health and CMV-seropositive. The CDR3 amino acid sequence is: CASSGRQGGRYF. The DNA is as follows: TGTGCCAGCAGTGGACGACAGGGGGGCCGGTACTTC.